This TCR beta chain was profiled in a study of T cells in Graves' hyperthyroidism and ophthalmopathy. Notes on the study in general: Ophthalmopathy was identified by the model a median around 6.3 months ahead of onset.

On this clonotype itself: Its antigen is not identified.

Per germline, CDR1 DFQATT and CDR2 SNEGSKA (reference sequence). Trimming took 0 bases from V and 7 from J; bases not matched to a gene: 6. This CDR3 is built from 14 residues. The source material, RNA transcripts, was used to amplify TCR beta CDR3 regions. When the TCR CDR3 underwent first-round RT-PCR, the HTBI primer set was used. One entry per CDR3 protein results from TCRdb running MiXCR on the multiplex PCR reads. Of a few hundred thousand distinct CDR3 sequences detected, about 17% appear once; the ten largest clones hold 44%. The clonotype was recovered from a man aged 35-49 years with Graves' hyperthyroidism. Specimen: blood. This chain connects TRBV20-1 to TRBJ1-5, with 7 bases that match TRBD1. The CDR3 DNA reads TGCAGTGCTAGAGAATACAGGGGCGGGCAGCCCCAGCATTTT. Protein sequence: CSAREYRGGQPQHF.